A single sample is the source of the 27 T cell receptor beta chains below, sequenced in a study of identifying expanded T cells in peripheral blood. Repertoires were generated with immunoSEQ multiplex PCR, while TCRdb's copy carries only in-frame clones and drops some. The profile shows around 68,000 clones, 87% of them singletons. Sequenced input: blood. The receptors stem from a person aged 18-70 years in good health.

The V gene is TRBV9, the J gene TRBJ2-1; 7 bases are a match to TRBD2. With V trimmed by 0 bases and J by 8 bases, 8 bases remained unmatched. CDR1 and CDR2 from the germline V gene are SGDLS and YYNGEE. The CDR3 totals 15 residues. As DNA, the CDR3 is TGTGCCAGCAGCGTAGCCGGGTCCGGGGGGTATGAGCAGTTCTTC. It translates to CASSVAGSGGYEQFF.

The chain carries TRBV28 and TRBJ2-1; TRBD1 is a possible D gene (5 bases). The CDR3 is 17 residues long. Germline values: CDR1 MDHEN, CDR2 SYDVKM. Trimming removed 3 bases at V and 4 bases at J, with 19 bases between. The CDR3 protein is CASSFPDRPVGYNEQFF. CDR3 DNA sequence: TGTGCCAGCAGTTTCCCAGACAGACCGGTGGGATACAATGAGCAGTTCTTC.

The V gene is TRBV6-4, the J gene TRBJ2-7; perhaps TRBD2 as D (5 bases). Germline V gene sequence: CDR1 MRHNA, CDR2 SNTAGT. The CDR3 is 13 residues long. Between the trimmed V and J ends, which lost 6 bases and 7 bases, there was a span of 16 bases. The CDR3 sequence: CASSPDGRGEQYF. CDR3 coding DNA: TGTGCCAGCAGCCCGGACGGGCGAGGGGAGCAGTACTTC.

The chain uses TRBV6-6 and TRBJ2-3; tentative D call: TRBD2 (6 bases). The CDR3 is 14 amino acids. CDR1 and CDR2 from the germline V gene are MNHNY and SVGAGI (reference sequence). Trimming removed 2 bases at V and 3 bases at J, with 9 bases between. CDR3: CASSYGAGTDTQYF. In DNA form, the CDR3 reads TGTGCCAGCAGTTACGGGGCGGGAACAGATACGCAGTATTTT.

The chain employs TRBV15 and TRBJ1-5; D remains unclear. V lost 3 bases to trimming and J lost 0 bases, with 12 bases between them. The CDR3 totals 16 residues. The germline V gene has CDR1 LNHNV and CDR2 YYDKDF (reference sequence). This CDR3 is CATSSQRADSNQPQHF. The CDR3 nucleotides are TGTGCCACCAGCAGCCAGAGGGCAGATAGCAATCAGCCCCAGCATTTT.

The genes are TRBV19 and TRBJ2-1, with TRBD2 as a possible D gene (7 bases). Per the germline V gene, CDR1 is LNHDA and CDR2 is SQIVND (reference sequence). The CDR3 length is 18 residues. Between the trimmed V and J ends, which lost 5 bases and 5 bases, there was a span of 25 bases. This CDR3 reads CASSPQGTLLGGNNEQFF. As DNA, the CDR3 is TGTGCCAGTAGTCCGCAGGGGACCCTCCTGGGGGGGAACAATGAGCAGTTCTTC.

V is TRBV27 and J is TRBJ2-5; D not resolved. The CDR3 covers 15 residues. Per the germline V gene, CDR1 is MNHEY and CDR2 is SMNVEV (reference sequence). Trimming took off 2 bases at V and 0 bases at J, with 10 bases between the two ends. The CDR3 DNA reads as TGTGCCAGCAGTTTAGGGTGGCAGGACCAAGAGACCCAGTACTTC. It translates to CASSLGWQDQETQYF.

V and J are TRBV7-9 and TRBJ2-1; 7 positions agree with TRBD1. The CDR3 runs to 14 residues. Germline trimming cut 1 base from V and 6 bases from J; bases unmatched to any gene: 3. CDR1 and CDR2 (germline): SEHNR, FQNEAQ (reference sequence). CDR3 region: CASSLDRGSNEQFF. CDR3 DNA: TGTGCCAGCAGCTTAGACAGGGGTTCCAATGAGCAGTTCTTC.

V is TRBV15 and J is TRBJ2-1; 7 bases fit TRBD1. Germline CDR1 and CDR2: LNHNV and YYDKDF (reference sequence). The CDR3 runs 14 residues. V gave up 4 bases and J gave up 10 bases; unmatched junction bases: 10. CDR3 amino acids: CATSNRGRGGEQFF. CDR3 coding DNA: TGTGCCACCAGCAACAGGGGTCGAGGTGGGGAGCAGTTCTTC.

V is TRBV19 and J is TRBJ2-5; 7 bases agree with TRBD1. The CDR3 runs to 14 residues. Germline V gives CDR1 LNHDA, CDR2 SQIVND (reference sequence). The V segment lost 5 bases and the J segment 0 bases; nucleotides outside the gene matches: 3. CDR3 coding DNA: TGTGCCAGTAGTCCGGGACAGCACCAAGAGACCCAGTACTTC. Protein sequence: CASSPGQHQETQYF. Full variable domain (remainder filled in from reference TRBV19 and TRBJ2-5): DGGITQSPKYLFRKEGQNVTLSCEQNLNHDAMYWYRQDPGQGLRLIYYSQIVNDFQKGDIAEGYSVSREKKESFPLTVTSAQKNPTAFYLCASSPGQHQETQYFGPGTRLLVL.

The gene calls are TRBV6-1 and TRBJ2-1, with a tentative D call TRBD2 (6 bases). Deletions cut 0 bases from V and 10 bases from J, with 13 bases between. The CDR3 totals 14 residues. Germline V CDR1 and CDR2: MNHNS, SASEGT. CDR3 region: CASSEAPVSGEQFF. The CDR3 bases are TGTGCCAGCAGTGAAGCGCCGGTTAGCGGCGAGCAGTTCTTC.

V gene TRBV29-1 combines with J gene TRBJ2-7; D not resolved. V lost 4 bases, J lost 2 bases, and 3 bases lay in between. This CDR3 region has 10 residues. Germline V gene sequence: CDR1 SQVTM, CDR2 ANQGSEA. The CDR3 loop reads CSVGAYEQYF. CDR3 sequence (DNA): TGCAGCGTTGGTGCCTACGAGCAGTACTTC.

The gene calls are TRBV5-1 and TRBJ2-5, with TRBD2 matching 9 bases. CDR3 length equals 16 residues. Germline-derived CDR1 and CDR2 are SGHRS and YFSETQ. V lost 1 base, J lost 6 bases, and 10 bases stayed unmatched. As DNA, the CDR3 is TGCGCCAGCAGCTTGCGCGGGGGGGCCGATCTAAAGACCCAGTACTTC. Translating it yields CASSLRGGADLKTQYF.

V usage is TRBV18 and J usage is TRBJ1-2; TRBD1 aligns across 8 bases. Trimming took 4 bases from V and 6 from J; bases not matched to a gene: 4. The germline V gene has CDR1 KGHSH and CDR2 LQKENI. The CDR3 spans 13 residues. CDR3 region: CASSLTGEDGYTF. The CDR3 DNA is TGTGCCAGCTCACTGACAGGGGAAGATGGCTACACCTTC. Using reference TRBV18 and TRBJ1-2 for the parts outside the CDR3, the full variable domain is NAGVMQNPRHLVRRRGQEARLRCSPMKGHSHVYWYRQLPEEGLKFMVYLQKENIIDESGMPKERFSAEFPKEGPSILRIQQVVRGDSAAYFCASSLTGEDGYTFGSGTRLTVV.

The chain employs TRBV6-6 and TRBJ1-3, with D hard to call. Germline lookup yields CDR1 MNHNY and CDR2 SVGAGI (reference sequence). V shed 3 bases and J shed 4 bases, with 13 bases lying between them. The CDR3 runs to 15 residues. CDR3 loop: CASSYTKGYGNTIYF. In DNA form, the CDR3 reads TGTGCCAGCAGTTATACCAAGGGTTACGGAAACACCATATATTTT.

The J gene is TRBJ1-6, the V gene TRBV28, with 9 bases that match TRBD1. Germline CDR1 reads MDHEN; CDR2 reads SYDVKM. The junction had 3 bases not matched to a gene; V was cut back by 1 base and J by 5 bases. There are 16 residues in the CDR3. CDR3 region: CASSLLQGANNSPLHF. Here the CDR3 DNA reads TGTGCCAGCAGTTTATTACAGGGGGCCAATAATTCACCCCTCCACTTT.

The V gene is TRBV28, the J gene TRBJ1-3; 9 nucleotides match TRBD1. Trimming took 4 bases from V and 6 from J; bases not matched to a gene: 7. The germline V gene has CDR1 MDHEN and CDR2 SYDVKM. The CDR3 extends over 15 amino acids. The CDR3 sequence: CASSSTGTGKNTIYF. CDR3 nucleotide sequence: TGTGCCAGCAGTTCGACGGGGACAGGGAAAAACACCATATATTTT.

The rearrangement joins TRBV9 to TRBJ2-1; D might be TRBD2 (5 bases). The CDR3 extends over 14 amino acids. CDR1 is SGDLS, CDR2 YYNGEE, per germline. V dropped 1 base and J dropped 1 base, with 6 bases sitting between them. The CDR3: CASSVTSSYNEQFF. DNA of the CDR3: TGTGCCAGCAGCGTAACTAGTTCCTACAATGAGCAGTTCTTC.

In the case of this clone: Other nucleotide sequences from this sample produce the same CDR3. The rearrangement uses TRBV27 and TRBJ2-3, with 14 bases lining up with TRBD2. Germline values: CDR1 MNHEY, CDR2 SMNVEV (reference sequence). The ends lost 4 bases at V and 1 base at J; junction bases unmatched: 1. The CDR3 runs 16 residues. Written as DNA, the CDR3 is TGTGCCAGCAGTTCGGGACTAGCGGGGGGCACAGATACGCAGTATTTT. Translation gives CASSSGLAGGTDTQYF.

The J gene is TRBJ2-7, the V gene TRBV27; 7 positions match TRBD2. Germline V gene data show CDR1 as MNHEY and CDR2 as SMNVEV (reference sequence). V lost 5 bases to trimming and J lost 1 base; unmatched junction nucleotides: 11. The CDR3 consists of 16 residues. The chain's CDR3 is CASSPSSGLESYEQYF. DNA of the CDR3: TGTGCCAGCAGTCCGTCTAGCGGCCTCGAATCCTACGAGCAGTACTTC.

V gene TRBV9 combines with J gene TRBJ2-1; maybe TRBD2 (6 bases). With 0 bases removed from V and 4 bases from J, the gap between germline ends came to 8 bases. The CDR3 is 14 residues long. The germline gives CDR1 SGDLS, CDR2 YYNGEE. DNA for the CDR3: TGTGCCAGCAGCGTAGGAGGGACTTACAATGAGCAGTTCTTC. It translates to CASSVGGTYNEQFF.

The rearrangement uses TRBV4-3 and TRBJ2-1; the D is unclear. V lost 0 bases and J lost 0, with 9 bases in between. The germline V gene encodes CDR1 LGHNA and CDR2 YSLEER. The CDR3 covers 16 residues. In DNA form, the CDR3 reads TGCGCCAGCAGCCAAGAGGCTAGGAGCTCCTACAATGAGCAGTTCTTC. It codes for CASSQEARSSYNEQFF.

The CDR3 DNA reads TGTGCCAGCAGCTTGAGGGGGAGCAATCAGCCCCAGCATTTT. Translation: CASSLRGSNQPQHF. The genes are TRBV5-4 and TRBJ1-5; TRBD1 might be the D (6 bases). Germline CDR1 and CDR2: SGHNT and YYREEE (reference sequence). Trimming stripped 1 base from V and 1 base from J, with 6 bases between. This CDR3 is 14 amino acids long.

The chain carries TRBV7-3 and TRBJ1-1, with TRBD1 as a possible D gene (6 bases). Germline CDR1 SGHTA, CDR2 FQGTGA. Trimming stripped 3 bases from V and 10 bases from J, with 15 bases between. This CDR3 contains 13 residues. In nucleotides, the CDR3 is TGTGCCAGCAGCTTCCAAACAGGGACCGTAGCTTTCTTT. This gives the protein CASSFQTGTVAFF.

CDR3: CASSLVGRDGNTIYF. CDR3 DNA sequence: TGTGCCAGCAGCTTGGTGGGCAGGGACGGAAACACCATATATTTT. The V call is TRBV5-6, the J call TRBJ1-3; a possible D gene is TRBD1 (5 bases). This CDR3 is 15 amino acids long. The V end was cut by 0 bases, the J end by 4 bases, with 11 bases between. Per germline, CDR1 SGHDT and CDR2 YYEEEE.

This sequence joins TRBV30 and TRBJ2-2; D is perhaps TRBD2 (6 bases). Germline values: CDR1 GTSNPN, CDR2 SVGIG (reference sequence). The CDR3 length is 14 residues. V was clipped by 4 bases and J by 4 bases, with 13 bases between them. The CDR3 protein is CAWKGEATTGELFF. The CDR3 DNA is TGTGCCTGGAAAGGGGAGGCTACCACCGGGGAGCTGTTTTTT.

This clone turned up a few times. The chain has TRBV25-1 and TRBJ1-6; a weak D match, TRBD1 (6 bases). Looked up from germline, CDR1 is MGHDK and CDR2 is SYGVNS. With 8 bases removed from V and 3 bases from J, the gap between germline ends came to 8 bases. The CDR3 consists of 13 residues. CDR3 in DNA: TGTGCCAGCGTACAGGGCTATAATTCACCCCTCCACTTT. Its translation is CASVQGYNSPLHF.